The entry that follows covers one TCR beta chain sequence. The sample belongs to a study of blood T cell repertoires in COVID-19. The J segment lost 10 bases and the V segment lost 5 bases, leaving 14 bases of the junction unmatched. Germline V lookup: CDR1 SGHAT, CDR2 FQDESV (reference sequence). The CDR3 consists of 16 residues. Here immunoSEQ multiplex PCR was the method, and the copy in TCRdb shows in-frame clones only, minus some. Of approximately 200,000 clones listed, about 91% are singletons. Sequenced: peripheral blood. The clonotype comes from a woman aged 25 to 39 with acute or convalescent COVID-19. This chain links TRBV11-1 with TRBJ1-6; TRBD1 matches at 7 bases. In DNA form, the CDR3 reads TGTGCCAGCAGCCTCTACCCGACAGGGCTCCGCTCACCCCTCCACTTT. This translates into CASSLYPTGLRSPLHF.